This T cell receptor beta chain comes out of a study of cytomegalovirus exposure and HLA in healthy donors. Whole-study findings and limits: Apparent HLA restriction characterized most CMV-associated TCR beta chains in a later analysis. One variant, a missense change in DCLRE1C, was linked in a later analysis to TCR beta V- and J-gene trimming.

Concerning this clone itself: Its antigen is currently unknown.

Primers for the PCR totalled 60 Vbeta and 13 Jbeta. TCRdb keeps only in-frame clones here, not all; method: immunoSEQ multiplex PCR. This sample has 100,000 to 120,000 clones, with over 60% found just once. Germline V gene lookup returns CDR1 SGHVS and CDR2 FQNEAQ. The ends were cut back, 1 base at V and 0 bases at J, with 10 bases in the middle. The CDR3 sequence is 15 residues long. The receptor was isolated from a woman in her twenties or thirties in good health and CMV-seronegative. V usage is TRBV7-8 and J usage is TRBJ2-7; D is perhaps TRBD2 (6 bases). Sequenced material: PBMCs. This chain's CDR3 is CASSLERGNSYEQYF. CDR3 nucleotides: TGTGCCAGCAGCTTAGAACGGGGGAACTCCTACGAGCAGTACTTC.